Sequencing of this T cell receptor (beta chain) was carried out in a study of patients and donors after allogeneic stem cell transplantation. One entry per CDR3 protein, called by TCRdb with MiXCR from the RT-PCR reads. Of hundreds of thousands of distinct CDR3 sequences detected, roughly 17% appear once; the ten largest clones hold less than 8.5%. This clonotype was seen ten or more times. Sequencing was performed on blood, either unsorted or a sorted T cell fraction (not recorded which). The TCR was taken from a human donor who was either an allogeneic HSCT recipient or a stem cell or donor lymphocyte infusion donor (not recorded which). It is not recorded whose cells these are; they may come from a transplant donor.

CDR3: CASSLPGLYNEQFF. CDR3 bases: TGTGCCAGCAGTTTACCGGGACTTTACAATGAGCAGTTCTTC. The chain employs TRBV27 and TRBJ2-1; D is possibly TRBD2 (6 bases). V was pared by 2 bases and J by 4 bases, with 9 bases between. Germline V gene lookup returns CDR1 MNHEY and CDR2 SMNVEV (reference sequence). This CDR3 spans 14 amino acids.